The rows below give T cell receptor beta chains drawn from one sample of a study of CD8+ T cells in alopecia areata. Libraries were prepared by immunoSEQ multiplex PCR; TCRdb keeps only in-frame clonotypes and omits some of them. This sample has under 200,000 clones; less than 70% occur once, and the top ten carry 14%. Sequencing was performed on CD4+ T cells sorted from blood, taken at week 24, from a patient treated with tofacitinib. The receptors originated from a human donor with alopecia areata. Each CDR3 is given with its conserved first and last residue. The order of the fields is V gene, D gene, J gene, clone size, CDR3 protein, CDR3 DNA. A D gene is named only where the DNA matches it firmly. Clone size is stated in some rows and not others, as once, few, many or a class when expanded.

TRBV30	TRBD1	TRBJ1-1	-	CAWSAFRGTGRMIAGEAFF	TGTGCCTGGAGTGCCTTTAGGGGGACAGGGAGGATGATCGCGGGTGAAGCTTTCTTT
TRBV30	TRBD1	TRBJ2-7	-	CAWSPGQAYEQYF	TGTGCCTGGAGCCCGGGACAGGCCTACGAGCAGTACTTC
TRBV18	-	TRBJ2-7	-	CASSPVQSYEQYF	TGTGCCAGCTCACCAGTGCAGTCGTACGAGCAGTACTTC
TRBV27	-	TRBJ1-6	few	CASSFPGFNSPLHF	TGTGCCAGCAGTTTCCCCGGCTTTAATTCACCCCTCCACTTT
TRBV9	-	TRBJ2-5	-	CASSASQGWETQYF	TGTGCCAGCAGCGCATCACAGGGTTGGGAGACCCAGTACTTC
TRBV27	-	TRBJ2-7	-	CASSLSIDVGPNEQYF	TGTGCCAGCAGTTTATCTATCGATGTAGGCCCAAACGAGCAGTACTTC
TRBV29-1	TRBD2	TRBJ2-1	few	CSVGASGYNEQFF	TGCAGCGTTGGGGCTAGCGGCTACAATGAGCAGTTCTTC
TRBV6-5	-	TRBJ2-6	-	CASSGGDSGANVLTF	TGTGCCAGCAGTGGGGGTGACTCTGGGGCCAACGTCCTGACTTTC
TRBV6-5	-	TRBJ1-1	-	CASSYSVNTEAFF	TGTGCCAGCAGTTACTCGGTGAACACTGAAGCTTTCTTT
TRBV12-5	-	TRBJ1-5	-	CASGKQGAGQPQHF	TGTGCTAGTGGCAAACAGGGTGCAGGGCAGCCCCAGCATTTT
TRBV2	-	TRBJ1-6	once	CASKPGRNSPLHF	TGTGCCAGCAAGCCCGGGCGGAATTCACCCCTCCACTTT
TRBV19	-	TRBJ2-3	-	CASSIWVTGDTDTQYF	TGTGCCAGTAGTATATGGGTCACTGGGGACACAGATACGCAGTATTTT
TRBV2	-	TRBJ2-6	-	CASSVGVLSGANVLTF	TGTGCCAGCAGTGTCGGGGTGCTTTCTGGGGCCAACGTCCTGACTTTC
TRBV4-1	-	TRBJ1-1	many	CASSQDDRITFF	TGCGCCAGCAGCCAAGACGACAGGATAACTTTCTTT
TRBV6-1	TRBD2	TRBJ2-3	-	CASSAAGTSGGPNAQYF	TGTGCCAGCAGTGCTGCCGGGACTAGCGGGGGCCCAAATGCGCAGTATTTT
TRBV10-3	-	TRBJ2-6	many	CAIGYGSGANVLTF	TGTGCCATCGGGTACGGCTCTGGGGCCAACGTCCTGACTTTC
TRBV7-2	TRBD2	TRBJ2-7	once	CASTLSGAGGREQYF	TGTGCCAGCACCCTCTCGGGGGCGGGGGGTAGGGAGCAGTACTTC
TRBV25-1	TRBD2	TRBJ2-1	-	CASVRGVLYNEQFF	TGTGCCAGCGTCCGGGGGGTTCTCTACAATGAGCAGTTCTTC
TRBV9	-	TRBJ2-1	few	CASGKEGPREQFF	TGTGCCAGCGGAAAAGAGGGGCCGCGAGAGCAGTTCTTC
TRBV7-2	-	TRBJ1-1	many	CASSLGFGYGGQKNTEAFF	TGTGCCAGCAGCTTAGGTTTCGGGTATGGCGGACAGAAGAACACTGAAGCTTTCTTT
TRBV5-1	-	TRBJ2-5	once	CASSLSGVQETQYF	TGCGCCAGCAGCTTGAGTGGGGTGCAAGAGACCCAGTACTTC
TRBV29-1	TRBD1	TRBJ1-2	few	CSVAGGQELYGYTF	TGCAGCGTCGCGGGCGGACAGGAGCTCTATGGCTACACCTTC
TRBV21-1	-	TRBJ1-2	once	CAIAWGRGLYGYTF	TGTGCCATCGCGTGGGGCAGGGGGCTTTATGGCTACACCTTC
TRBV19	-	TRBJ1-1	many	CASSRGPTGTEAFF	TGTGCCAGTAGTCGGGGACCCACGGGCACTGAAGCTTTCTTT
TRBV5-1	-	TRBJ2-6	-	CASSLARLSGANVLTF	TGCGCCAGCAGCTTGGCACGTCTCTCTGGGGCCAACGTCCTGACTTTC
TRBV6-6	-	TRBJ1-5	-	CASVLLGPAQPQHF	TGTGCCAGCGTCTTACTAGGGCCCGCTCAGCCCCAGCATTTT
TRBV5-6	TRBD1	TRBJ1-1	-	CASSTPSGQGMNTEAFF	TGTGCCAGCAGCACCCCGTCGGGACAGGGGATGAACACTGAAGCTTTCTTT
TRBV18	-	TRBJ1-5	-	CASSQGGGNQPQHF	TGTGCCAGCTCACAGGGAGGGGGCAATCAGCCCCAGCATTTT
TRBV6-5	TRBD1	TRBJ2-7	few	CASRTGGTYEQYF	TGTGCCAGCAGGACAGGGGGGACATACGAGCAGTACTTC
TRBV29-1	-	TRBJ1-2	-	CSVAIRAGPTYGYTF	TGCAGCGTTGCGATTCGGGCAGGCCCTACCTATGGCTACACCTTC
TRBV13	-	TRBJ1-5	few	CASSQAGGGNQPQHF	TGTGCCAGCAGCCAAGCGGGCGGGGGGAATCAGCCCCAGCATTTT
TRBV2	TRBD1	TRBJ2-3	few	CASSLNLDRARTDTQYF	TGTGCCAGCAGTCTGAACCTGGACAGGGCAAGGACAGATACGCAGTATTTT
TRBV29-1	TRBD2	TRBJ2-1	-	CSVGLAGDHSYNEQFF	TGCAGCGTTGGACTAGCGGGGGACCACTCCTACAATGAGCAGTTCTTC
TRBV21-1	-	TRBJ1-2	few	CAARCQHGYTF	TGTGCCGCGAGGTGTCAGCATGGCTACACCTTC
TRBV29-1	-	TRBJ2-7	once	CSVEIPGREQYF	TGCAGCGTTGAAATTCCGGGACGGGAGCAGTACTTC
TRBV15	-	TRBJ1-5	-	CATSRDGINQPQHF	TGTGCCACCAGCAGAGATGGGATCAATCAGCCCCAGCATTTT
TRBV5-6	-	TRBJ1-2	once	CASSLAGRGASYGYTF	TGTGCCAGCAGCTTGGCCGGTCGGGGGGCGAGCTATGGCTACACCTTC
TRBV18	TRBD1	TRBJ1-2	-	CASSPGQGHGYTF	TGTGCCAGCTCACCGGGACAGGGCCATGGCTACACCTTC
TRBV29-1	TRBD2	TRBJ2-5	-	CSVGLAGGPAQYF	TGCAGCGTTGGACTAGCGGGGGGGCCCGCCCAGTACTTC
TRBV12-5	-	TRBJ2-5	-	CASGLVLGYLETQYF	TGTGCTAGTGGTTTGGTACTAGGCTATTTGGAGACCCAGTACTTC